These 4 T cell receptor beta chains share one sample of origin, sequenced in a study of T cell responses to AZD1222 COVID-19 vaccine. Sequencing was performed with immunoSEQ multiplex PCR; in TCRdb, only in-frame clones are kept and a portion is missing. The sample comprises 110,000 or so clones, more than 70% of which are singletons, and about 6% rests with the top ten. The material sequenced was peripheral blood, taken 28 days after the second AZD1222 dose. These receptors were taken from an adult who received the AZD1222 COVID-19 vaccine.

This chain connects TRBV19 to TRBJ2-3, with D maybe TRBD2 (5 bases). CDR1 is LNHDA and CDR2 is SQIVND in the germline V gene (reference sequence). This CDR3 contains 14 residues. V lost 11 bases to trimming and J lost 2 bases, with 17 bases between them. The CDR3 region is CAASGRENTDTQYF. Here the CDR3 DNA reads TGTGCCGCATCCGGACGGGAAAACACAGATACGCAGTATTTT.

The rearrangement uses TRBV6-2 or TRBV6-3 and TRBJ1-5; TRBD1 is a possible D gene (6 bases). This CDR3 has 14 residues. Germline V gene lookup returns CDR1 MNHEY and CDR2 SVGEGT. V lost 6 bases, J lost 10 bases, and 19 bases lay in between. The CDR3 here is CASSEPTGTIPQHF. The CDR3 DNA reads TGTGCCAGCAGCGAACCCACAGGGACAATCCCCCAGCATTTT.

This clone rates as large. The V and J genes are TRBV4-3 and TRBJ1-2; TRBD1 might be the D (6 bases). The CDR3 sequence is 17 residues long. From germline, CDR1 is LGHNA and CDR2 YSLEER. Trimming shortened V by 0 bases and J by 5 bases, and 19 bases separated the two germline ends. In nucleotides, the CDR3 is TGCGCCAGCAGCCAAGATGAAAGTGCGCGGGGGGCGTATGGCTACACCTTC. This sequence encodes CASSQDESARGAYGYTF.

This clone appeared a few times. The rearrangement uses TRBV5-1 and TRBJ1-2; D not certain. The CDR3 spans 13 residues. In germline, CDR1 is SGHRS, CDR2 YFSETQ. Trimming removed 4 bases at V and 1 base at J, with 8 bases between. The CDR3 DNA reads as TGCGCCAGCAGCCCACAGAATAACTATGGCTACACCTTC. Translation: CASSPQNNYGYTF.